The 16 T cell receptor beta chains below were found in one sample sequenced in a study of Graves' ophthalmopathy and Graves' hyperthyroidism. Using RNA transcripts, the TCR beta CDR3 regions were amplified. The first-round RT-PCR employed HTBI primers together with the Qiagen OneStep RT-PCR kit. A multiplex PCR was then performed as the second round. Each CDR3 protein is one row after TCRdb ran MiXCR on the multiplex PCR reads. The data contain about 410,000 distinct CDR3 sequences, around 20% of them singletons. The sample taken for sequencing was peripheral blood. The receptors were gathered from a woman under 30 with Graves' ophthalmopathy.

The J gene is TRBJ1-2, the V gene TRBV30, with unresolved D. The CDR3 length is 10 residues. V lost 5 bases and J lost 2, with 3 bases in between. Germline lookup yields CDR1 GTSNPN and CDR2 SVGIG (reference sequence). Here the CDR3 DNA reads TGTGCCTGGCAAAACTATGGCTACACCTTC. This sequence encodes CAWQNYGYTF.

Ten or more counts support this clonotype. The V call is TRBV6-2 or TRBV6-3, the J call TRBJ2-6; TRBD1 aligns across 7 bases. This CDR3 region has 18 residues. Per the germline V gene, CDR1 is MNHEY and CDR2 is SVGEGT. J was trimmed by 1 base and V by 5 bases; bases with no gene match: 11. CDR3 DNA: TGTGCCAGCAGTCGTGGGACAGTGAGTTTTTCTGGGGCCAACGTCCTGACTTTC. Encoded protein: CASSRGTVSFSGANVLTF.

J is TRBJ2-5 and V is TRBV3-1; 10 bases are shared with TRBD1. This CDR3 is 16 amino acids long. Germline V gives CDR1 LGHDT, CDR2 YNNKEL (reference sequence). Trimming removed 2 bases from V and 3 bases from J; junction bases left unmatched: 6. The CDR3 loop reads CASSQYDRGRKETQYF. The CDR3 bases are TGTGCCAGCAGCCAATATGACAGGGGGCGTAAAGAGACCCAGTACTTC.

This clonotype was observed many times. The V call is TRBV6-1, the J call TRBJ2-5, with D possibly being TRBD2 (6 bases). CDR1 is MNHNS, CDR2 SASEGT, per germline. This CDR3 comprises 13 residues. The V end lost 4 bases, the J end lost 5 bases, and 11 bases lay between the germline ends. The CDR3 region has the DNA TGTGCCAGCAGTGGGGGGGTGGAGGAGACCCAGTACTTC. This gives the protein CASSGGVEETQYF.

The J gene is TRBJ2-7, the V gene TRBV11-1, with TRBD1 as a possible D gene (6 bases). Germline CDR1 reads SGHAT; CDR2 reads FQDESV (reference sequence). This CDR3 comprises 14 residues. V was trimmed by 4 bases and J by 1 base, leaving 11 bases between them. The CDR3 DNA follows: TGTGCCAGCAGCTACAGGGAAAGATCCTACGAGCAGTACTTC. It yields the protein CASSYRERSYEQYF. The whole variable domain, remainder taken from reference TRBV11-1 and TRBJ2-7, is EAEVAQSPRYKITEKSQAVAFWCDPISGHATLYWYRQILGQGPELLVQFQDESVVDDSQLPKDRFSAERLKGVDSTLKIQPAELGDSAMYLCASSYRERSYEQYFGPGTRLTVT.

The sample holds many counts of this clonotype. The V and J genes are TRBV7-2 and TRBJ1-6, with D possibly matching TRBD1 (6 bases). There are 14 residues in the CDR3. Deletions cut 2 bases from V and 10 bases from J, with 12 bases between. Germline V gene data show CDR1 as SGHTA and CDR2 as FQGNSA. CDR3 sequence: CASSLIGGESPLHF. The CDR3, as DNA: TGTGCCAGCAGCTTAATCGGGGGCGAGTCACCCCTCCACTTT.

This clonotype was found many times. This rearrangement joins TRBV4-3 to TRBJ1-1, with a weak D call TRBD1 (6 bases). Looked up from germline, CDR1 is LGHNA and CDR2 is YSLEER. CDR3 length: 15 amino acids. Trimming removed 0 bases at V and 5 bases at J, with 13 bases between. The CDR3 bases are TGCGCCAGCAGCCAAGATGAGGGGGTGGAGACTGAAGCTTTCTTT. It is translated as CASSQDEGVETEAFF.

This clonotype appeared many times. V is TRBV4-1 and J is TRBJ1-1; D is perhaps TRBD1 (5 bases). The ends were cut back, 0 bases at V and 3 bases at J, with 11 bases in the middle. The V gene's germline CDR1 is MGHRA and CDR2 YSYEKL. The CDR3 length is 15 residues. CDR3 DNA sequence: TGCGCCAGCAGCCAAGAATCAGGGAGGTACACTGAAGCTTTCTTT. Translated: CASSQESGRYTEAFF.

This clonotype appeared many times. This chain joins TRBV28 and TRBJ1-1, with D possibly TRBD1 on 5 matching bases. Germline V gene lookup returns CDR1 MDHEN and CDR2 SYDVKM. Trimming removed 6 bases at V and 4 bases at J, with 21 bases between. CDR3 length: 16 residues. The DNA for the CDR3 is TGTGCCAGCAGGACCCCTGGGAAAGGGGTAGTCACTGAAGCTTTCTTT. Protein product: CASRTPGKGVVTEAFF.

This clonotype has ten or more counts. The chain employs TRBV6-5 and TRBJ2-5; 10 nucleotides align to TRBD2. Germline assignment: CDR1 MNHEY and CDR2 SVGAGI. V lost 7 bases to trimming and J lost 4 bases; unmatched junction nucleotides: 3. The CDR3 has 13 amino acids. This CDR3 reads CASTLAGVETQYF. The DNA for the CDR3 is TGTGCCAGCACGCTAGCGGGAGTAGAGACCCAGTACTTC.

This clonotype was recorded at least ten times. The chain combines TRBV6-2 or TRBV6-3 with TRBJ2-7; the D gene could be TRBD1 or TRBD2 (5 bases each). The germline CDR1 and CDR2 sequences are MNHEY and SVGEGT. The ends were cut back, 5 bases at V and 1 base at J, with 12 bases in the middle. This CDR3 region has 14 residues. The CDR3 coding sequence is TGTGCCAGCAGTCTCCGGGACGGGTCCTACGAGCAGTACTTC. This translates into CASSLRDGSYEQYF.

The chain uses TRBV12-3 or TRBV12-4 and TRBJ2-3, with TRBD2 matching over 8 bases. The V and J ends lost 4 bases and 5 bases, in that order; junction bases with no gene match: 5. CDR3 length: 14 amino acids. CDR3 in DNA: TGTGCCAGCAGTTCGGACCGGGAGGGAGATACGCAGTATTTT. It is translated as CASSSDREGDTQYF.

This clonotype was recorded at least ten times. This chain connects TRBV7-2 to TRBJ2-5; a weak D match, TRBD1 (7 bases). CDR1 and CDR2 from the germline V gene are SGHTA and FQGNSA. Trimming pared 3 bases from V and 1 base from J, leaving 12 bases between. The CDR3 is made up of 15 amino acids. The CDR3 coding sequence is TGTGCCAGCAGCTTGGAGGGGGCGTCCCAAGAGACCCAGTACTTC. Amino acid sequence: CASSLEGASQETQYF.

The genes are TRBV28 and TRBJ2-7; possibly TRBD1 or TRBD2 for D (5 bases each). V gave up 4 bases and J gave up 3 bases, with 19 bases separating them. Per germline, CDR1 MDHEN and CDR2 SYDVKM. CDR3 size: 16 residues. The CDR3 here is CASSSYTGTGSYEQYF. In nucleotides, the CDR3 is TGTGCCAGCAGTTCATACACCGGGACGGGAAGCTACGAGCAGTACTTC.

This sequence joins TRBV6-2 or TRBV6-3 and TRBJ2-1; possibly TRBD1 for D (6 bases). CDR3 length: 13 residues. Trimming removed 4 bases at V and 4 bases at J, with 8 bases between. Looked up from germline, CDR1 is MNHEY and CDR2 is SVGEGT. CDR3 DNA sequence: TGTGCCAGCAGTTGGGACACTTACAATGAGCAGTTCTTC. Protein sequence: CASSWDTYNEQFF.

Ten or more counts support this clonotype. CDR3 sequence (DNA): TGCGCCAGCGGCCAGGGTAGGGACTATGGCTACACCTTC. Its protein is CASGQGRDYGYTF. V usage is TRBV10-2 and J usage is TRBJ1-2; D is possibly TRBD1 (5 bases). Germline V CDR1 and CDR2: WSHSY, SAAADI. The CDR3 length is 13 residues. V was clipped by 8 bases and J by 3 bases, with 13 bases between them.